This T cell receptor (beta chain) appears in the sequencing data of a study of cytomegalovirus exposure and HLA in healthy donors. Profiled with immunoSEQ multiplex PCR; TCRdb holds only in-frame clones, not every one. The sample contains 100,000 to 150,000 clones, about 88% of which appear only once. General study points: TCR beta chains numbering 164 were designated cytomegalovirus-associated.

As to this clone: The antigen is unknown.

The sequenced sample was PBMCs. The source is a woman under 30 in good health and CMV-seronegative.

The CDR3: CASSFRQLRTGRGPEAFF. The CDR3 region has the DNA TGTGCCAGCAGCTTTCGGCAGCTACGCACAGGGAGGGGTCCTGAAGCTTTCTTT. The chain links TRBV7-9 to TRBJ1-1; a weak D match, TRBD1 (6 bases). Germline CDR1 is SEHNR and CDR2 is FQNEAQ (reference sequence). The V and J ends lost 3 bases and 6 bases respectively, with 26 bases between them. The CDR3 sequence is 18 residues long.